Sequencing of this T cell receptor beta chain was carried out in a study of Ad26.COV2.S vaccination and SARS-CoV-2 variants. This clone was found once. Its cognate antigen is unknown. The table came from immunoSEQ multiplex PCR; TCRdb's copy has only in-frame clones and leaves some out. In the table there are 300,000 to 400,000 clones, around 90% of which are singletons. The V and J ends lost 0 bases and 7 bases, in that order; junction bases with no gene match: 3. The CDR3 is 14 amino acids. CDR1 is SEHNR and CDR2 is FQNEAQ in the germline V gene (reference sequence). Findings and limits, study-wide: Researchers reported similar non-spike TCR breadth in vaccine and placebo recipients.

Treatment of the sample: 15 to 20 received Ad26.COV2.S at low or high dose, single or two shots; 5 received placebo; per-sample allocation not given. Collection of the samples took place on day 63 after the first injection of vaccine or placebo. The chain combines TRBV7-9 with TRBJ2-1, with 7 positions matching TRBD1. The source material was peripheral blood, sampled in a trial of Ad26.COV2.S vaccine versus placebo. This receptor was taken from a person between 18 and 65 years old who received the Ad26.COV2.S COVID-19 vaccine or a placebo. CDR3 region: CASSLARGRNEQFF. DNA for the CDR3: TGTGCCAGCAGCTTAGCGAGGGGGCGGAATGAGCAGTTCTTC.